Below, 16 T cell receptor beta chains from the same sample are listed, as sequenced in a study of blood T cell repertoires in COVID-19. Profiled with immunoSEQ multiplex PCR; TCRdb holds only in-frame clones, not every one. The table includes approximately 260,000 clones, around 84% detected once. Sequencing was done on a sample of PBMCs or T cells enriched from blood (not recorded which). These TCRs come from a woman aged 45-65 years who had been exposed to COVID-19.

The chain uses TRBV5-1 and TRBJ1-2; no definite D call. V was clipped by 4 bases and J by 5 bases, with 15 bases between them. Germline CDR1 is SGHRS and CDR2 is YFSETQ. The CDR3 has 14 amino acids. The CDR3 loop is CASSLDPRGYGYTF. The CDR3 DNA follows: TGCGCCAGCAGCCTAGATCCCCGAGGGTATGGCTACACCTTC.

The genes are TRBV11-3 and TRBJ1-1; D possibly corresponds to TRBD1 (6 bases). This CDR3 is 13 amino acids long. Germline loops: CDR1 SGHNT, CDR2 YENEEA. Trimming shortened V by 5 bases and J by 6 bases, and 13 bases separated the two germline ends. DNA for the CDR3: TGTGCCAGCAGCCCCGAGGGGGGGTCTGAAGCTTTCTTT. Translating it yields CASSPEGGSEAFF.

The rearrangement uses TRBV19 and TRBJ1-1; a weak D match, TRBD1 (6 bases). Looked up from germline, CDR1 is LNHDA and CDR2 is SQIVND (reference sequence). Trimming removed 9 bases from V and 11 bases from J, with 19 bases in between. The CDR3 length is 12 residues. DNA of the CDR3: TGTGCCAGCGGATCGGGGGCGGGAGTTGCTTTCTTT. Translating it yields CASGSGAGVAFF.

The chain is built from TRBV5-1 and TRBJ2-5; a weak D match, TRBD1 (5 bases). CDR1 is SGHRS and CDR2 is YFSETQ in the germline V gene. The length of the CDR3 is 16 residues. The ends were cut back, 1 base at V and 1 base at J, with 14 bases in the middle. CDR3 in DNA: TGCGCCAGCAGCTTGTTGAAAGGGGCCATCCAAGAGACCCAGTACTTC. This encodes CASSLLKGAIQETQYF.

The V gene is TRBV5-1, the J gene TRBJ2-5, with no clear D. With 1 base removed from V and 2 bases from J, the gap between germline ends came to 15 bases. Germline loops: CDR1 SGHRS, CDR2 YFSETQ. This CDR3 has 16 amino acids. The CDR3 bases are TGCGCCAGCAGCTTGACACCAGGCTCTCGGCAAGAGACCCAGTACTTC. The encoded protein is CASSLTPGSRQETQYF.

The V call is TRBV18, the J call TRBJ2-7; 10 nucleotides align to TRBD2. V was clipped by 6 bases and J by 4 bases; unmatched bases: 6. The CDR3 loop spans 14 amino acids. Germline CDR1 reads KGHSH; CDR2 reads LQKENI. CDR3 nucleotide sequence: TGTGCCAGCTCCCTTACTAGCGGGGTTTACGAGCAGTACTTC. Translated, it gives CASSLTSGVYEQYF.

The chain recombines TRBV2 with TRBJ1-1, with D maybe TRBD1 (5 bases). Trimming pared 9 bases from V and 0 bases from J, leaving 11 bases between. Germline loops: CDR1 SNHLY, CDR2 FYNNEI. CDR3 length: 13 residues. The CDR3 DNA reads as TGTGCCAGATCTCGACAGATGAACACTGAAGCTTTCTTT. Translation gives CARSRQMNTEAFF.

DNA of the CDR3: TGTGCCAGCAGTTCGTTATCGGGACAGGGTGGCCATGAGCAGTTCTTC. Its translation: CASSSLSGQGGHEQFF. The V and J genes are TRBV6-5 and TRBJ2-1, with 9 nucleotides matching TRBD1. The V segment lost 4 bases and the J segment 8 bases; nucleotides outside the gene matches: 12. Germline V gene data show CDR1 as MNHEY and CDR2 as SVGAGI. CDR3 length equals 16 residues.

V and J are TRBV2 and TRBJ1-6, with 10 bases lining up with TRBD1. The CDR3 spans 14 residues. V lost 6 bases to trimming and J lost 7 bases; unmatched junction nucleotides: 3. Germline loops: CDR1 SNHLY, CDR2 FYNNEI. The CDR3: CASRTGQGNSPLHF. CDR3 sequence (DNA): TGTGCCAGCAGGACGGGACAGGGGAATTCACCCCTCCACTTT.

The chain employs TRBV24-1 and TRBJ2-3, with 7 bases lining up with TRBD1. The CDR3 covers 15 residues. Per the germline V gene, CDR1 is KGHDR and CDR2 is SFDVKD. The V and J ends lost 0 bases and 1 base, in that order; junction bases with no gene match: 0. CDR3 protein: CATSDLGTGTDTQYF. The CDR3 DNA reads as TGTGCCACCAGTGATTTGGGGACAGGCACAGATACGCAGTATTTT.

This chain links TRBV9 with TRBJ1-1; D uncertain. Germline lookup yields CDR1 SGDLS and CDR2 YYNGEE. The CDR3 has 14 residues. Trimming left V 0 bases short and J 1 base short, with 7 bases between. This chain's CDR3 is CASSVGRGNTEAFF. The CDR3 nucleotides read TGTGCCAGCAGCGTAGGACGGGGGAACACTGAAGCTTTCTTT.

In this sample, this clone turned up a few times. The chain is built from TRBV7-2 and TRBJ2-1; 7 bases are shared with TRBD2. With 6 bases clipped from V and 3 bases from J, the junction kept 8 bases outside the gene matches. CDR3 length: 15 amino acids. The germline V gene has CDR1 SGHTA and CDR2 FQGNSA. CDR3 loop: CASSVVGGNYNEQFF. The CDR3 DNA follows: TGTGCCAGCAGTGTGGTGGGGGGGAACTACAATGAGCAGTTCTTC.

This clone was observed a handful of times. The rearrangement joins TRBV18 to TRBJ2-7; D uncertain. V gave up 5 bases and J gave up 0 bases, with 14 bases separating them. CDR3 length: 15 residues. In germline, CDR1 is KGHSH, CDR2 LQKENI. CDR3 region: CASSSSPPSSYEQYF. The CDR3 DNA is TGTGCCAGCTCATCAAGTCCCCCGAGCTCCTACGAGCAGTACTTC.

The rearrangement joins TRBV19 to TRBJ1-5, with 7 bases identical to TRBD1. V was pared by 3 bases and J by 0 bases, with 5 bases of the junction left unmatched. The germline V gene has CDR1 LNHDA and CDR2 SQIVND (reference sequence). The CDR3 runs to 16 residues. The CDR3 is CASSIRDSHSNQPQHF. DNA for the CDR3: TGTGCCAGTAGTATCCGGGACAGCCATAGCAATCAGCCCCAGCATTTT.

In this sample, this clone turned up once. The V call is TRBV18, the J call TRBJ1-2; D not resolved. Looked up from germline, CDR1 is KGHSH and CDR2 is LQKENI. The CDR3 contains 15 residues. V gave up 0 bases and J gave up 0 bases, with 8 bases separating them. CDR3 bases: TGTGCCAGCTCACCACCGATCCAGGCTAACTATGGCTACACCTTC. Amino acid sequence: CASSPPIQANYGYTF.

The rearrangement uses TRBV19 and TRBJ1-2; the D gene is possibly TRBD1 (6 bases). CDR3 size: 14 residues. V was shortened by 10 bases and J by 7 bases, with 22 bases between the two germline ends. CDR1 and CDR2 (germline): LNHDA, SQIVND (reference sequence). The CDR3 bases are TGTGCCACCTTTAAAACAGGGAAGAGAAGTGGCTACACCTTC. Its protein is CATFKTGKRSGYTF. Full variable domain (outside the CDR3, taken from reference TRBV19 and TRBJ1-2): DGGITQSPKYLFRKEGQNVTLSCEQNLNHDAMYWYRQDPGQGLRLIYYSQIVNDFQKGDIAEGYSVSREKKESFPLTVTSAQKNPTAFYLCATFKTGKRSGYTFGSGTRLTVV.